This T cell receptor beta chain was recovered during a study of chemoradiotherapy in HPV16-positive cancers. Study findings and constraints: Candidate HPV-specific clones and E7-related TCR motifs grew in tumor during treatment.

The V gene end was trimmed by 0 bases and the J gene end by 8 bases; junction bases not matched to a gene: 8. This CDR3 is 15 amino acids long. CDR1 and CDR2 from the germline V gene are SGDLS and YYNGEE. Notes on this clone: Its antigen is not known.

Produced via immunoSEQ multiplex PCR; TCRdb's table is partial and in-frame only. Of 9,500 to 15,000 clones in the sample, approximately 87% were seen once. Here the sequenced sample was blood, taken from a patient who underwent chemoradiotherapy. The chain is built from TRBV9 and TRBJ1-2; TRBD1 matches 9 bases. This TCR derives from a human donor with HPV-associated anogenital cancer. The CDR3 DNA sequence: TGTGCCAGCAGCGTAGGGACAGGGGCCCGGAGGGGCTACACCTTC. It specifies CASSVGTGARRGYTF.